This record looks at one T cell receptor beta chain sequence and its context. Germline V gene lookup returns CDR1 SGHRS and CDR2 YFSETQ. This CDR3 is built from 15 residues. The J segment lost 7 bases and the V segment lost 4 bases, leaving 12 bases of the junction unmatched. The sample originates from a study of blood T cell repertoires in COVID-19. The repertoire was sequenced with immunoSEQ multiplex PCR; TCRdb's copy has only in-frame clones and lacks some. The repertoire holds 250,000 or so clones, with 70% to 90% as singletons. Sequenced material: peripheral blood. The chain uses TRBV5-1 and TRBJ1-2; 8 bases map to TRBD1. The source is a man between 18 and 35 years old with active or convalescent COVID-19. CDR3 region: CASSRDWTGSGGYTF. CDR3 DNA: TGCGCCAGCAGCAGAGACTGGACAGGGTCGGGTGGCTACACCTTC.